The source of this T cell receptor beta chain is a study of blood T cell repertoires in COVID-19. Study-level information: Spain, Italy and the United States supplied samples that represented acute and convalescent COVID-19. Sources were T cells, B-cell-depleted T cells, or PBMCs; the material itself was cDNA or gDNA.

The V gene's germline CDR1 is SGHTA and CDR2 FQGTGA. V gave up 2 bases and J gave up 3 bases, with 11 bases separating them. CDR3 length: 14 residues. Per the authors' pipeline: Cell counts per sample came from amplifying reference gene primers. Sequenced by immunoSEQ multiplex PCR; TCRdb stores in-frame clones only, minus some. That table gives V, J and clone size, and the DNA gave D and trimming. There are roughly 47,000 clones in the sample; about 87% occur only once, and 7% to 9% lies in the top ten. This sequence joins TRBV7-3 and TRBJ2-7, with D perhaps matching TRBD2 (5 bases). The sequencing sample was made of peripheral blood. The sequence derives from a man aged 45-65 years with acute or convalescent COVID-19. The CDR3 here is CASSLYGGRYEQYF. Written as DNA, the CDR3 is TGTGCCAGCAGCTTATACGGCGGGCGCTACGAGCAGTACTTC.